These 30 T cell receptor beta chains share one sample of origin, sequenced in a study of blood T cell repertoires in COVID-19. Libraries were prepared by immunoSEQ multiplex PCR; TCRdb keeps only in-frame clonotypes and omits some of them. The sample carries 150,000 to 200,000 clones, 85% to 95% recorded once. Material: peripheral blood. These receptors originate from a woman aged 45 to 65 with acute or convalescent COVID-19.

The chain couples TRBV7-2 to TRBJ1-1, with 12 bases aligning to TRBD1. The CDR3 has 14 amino acids. Germline loops: CDR1 SGHTA, CDR2 FQGNSA. Losses at the gene ends were 3 bases for V and 12 bases for J; bases not matched to a gene: 8. DNA for the CDR3: TGTGCCAGCAGCTTCCGGGACAGGGGGCTAATAACTTTCTTT. Encoded protein: CASSFRDRGLITFF.

The chain uses TRBV18 and TRBJ1-5; D possibly corresponds to TRBD1 (6 bases). The CDR3 has 14 amino acids. Looked up from germline, CDR1 is KGHSH and CDR2 is LQKENI. V lost 5 bases and J 2 bases, leaving 10 bases between the germline ends. The CDR3, as DNA: TGTGCCAGCTCAACCGCAGGGGGCAATCAGCCCCAGCATTTT. Amino acids: CASSTAGGNQPQHF.

This clone was seen a single time. The V gene is TRBV6-2 or TRBV6-3, the J gene TRBJ2-7; D gene uncertain. Trimming took 0 bases from V and 3 from J, leaving 18 bases between them. The CDR3 is made up of 17 amino acids. Germline CDR1 and CDR2: MNHEY and SVGEGT. The CDR3, as DNA: TGTGCCAGCAGTTACTCGGTCTTGGAGCCCGGCTACTACGAGCAGTACTTC. It encodes CASSYSVLEPGYYEQYF.

This clone was picked up one time. CDR3: CASSEFRDRGNTEAFF. As DNA, the CDR3 is TGTGCCAGCAGTGAATTCCGGGACAGGGGGAACACTGAAGCTTTCTTT. V gene TRBV6-1 combines with J gene TRBJ1-1; 10 nucleotides agree with TRBD1. Looked up from germline, CDR1 is MNHNS and CDR2 is SASEGT. The CDR3 has 16 amino acids. Germline trimming cut 2 bases from V and 1 base from J; bases unmatched to any gene: 4.

The chain is built from TRBV28 and TRBJ1-6; the match to TRBD1 covers 7 bases. The germline CDR1 and CDR2 sequences are MDHEN and SYDVKM. The CDR3 has 15 amino acids. V was clipped by 5 bases and J by 9 bases; unmatched bases: 10. The CDR3 reads CASSATGAVGSPLHF. The CDR3 nucleotides read TGTGCCAGCAGTGCTACAGGGGCGGTAGGTTCACCCCTCCACTTT.

The J gene is TRBJ2-3, the V gene TRBV2; D gene uncertain. This CDR3 comprises 12 residues. Trimming shortened V by 4 bases and J by 5 bases, and 7 bases separated the two germline ends. Germline CDR1 reads SNHLY; CDR2 reads FYNNEI. The CDR3 DNA is TGTGCCAGCAGTGGCGAGAAAGATACGCAGTATTTT. It translates to CASSGEKDTQYF.

A remark on this clone: Other DNA sequences in the same sample also yield this CDR3. This rearrangement joins TRBV5-1 to TRBJ1-6; the match to TRBD1 covers 8 bases. After removal of 5 bases from V and 5 bases from J, the junction contained 3 bases not matched to a gene. Germline V gene sequence: CDR1 SGHRS, CDR2 YFSETQ. The CDR3 is 14 residues long. In DNA form, the CDR3 reads TGCGCCAGCAGTCTGACAGGGGATAATTCACCCCTCCACTTT. Translating gives CASSLTGDNSPLHF. Looking up the rest from reference TRBV5-1 and TRBJ1-6 gives the full variable domain: KAGVTQTPRYLIKTRGQQVTLSCSPISGHRSVSWYQQTPGQGLQFLFEYFSETQRNKGNFPGRFSGRQFSNSRSEMNVSTLELGDSALYLCASSLTGDNSPLHFGNGTRLTVT.

The V and J genes are TRBV19 and TRBJ1-2; D is undetermined. V lost 5 bases and J 9 bases, leaving 19 bases between the germline ends. Germline V gene sequence: CDR1 LNHDA, CDR2 SQIVND (reference sequence). The CDR3 loop spans 14 amino acids. The CDR3 spells CASSPSEERGSYTF. The CDR3 DNA is TGTGCCAGTAGTCCCTCTGAGGAGCGAGGGAGCTACACCTTC.

This rearrangement joins TRBV7-8 to TRBJ2-2, with 9 bases fitting TRBD2. V dropped 0 bases and J dropped 5; count of bases not matched to a gene: 4. CDR3 length: 16 amino acids. Germline V gives CDR1 SGHVS, CDR2 FQNEAQ. The CDR3 protein is CASSLAAGGGTGELFF. The CDR3 region has the DNA TGTGCCAGCAGCTTAGCAGCGGGAGGAGGGACCGGGGAGCTGTTTTTT. Looking up the rest from reference TRBV7-8 and TRBJ2-2 gives the full variable domain: GAGVSQSPRYKVAKRGQDVALRCDPISGHVSLFWYQQALGQGPEFLTYFQNEAQLDKSGLPSDRFFAERPEGSVSTLKIQRTQQEDSAVYLCASSLAAGGGTGELFFGEGSRLTVL.

With regard to this clone: At one end, the junction sequence differs from germline, possibly due to a read error. The V gene is TRBV7-9, the J gene TRBJ1-2; D unresolved. CDR1 is SEHNR and CDR2 is FQNEAQ in the germline V gene (reference sequence). The CDR3 loop spans 16 amino acids. CDR3 nucleotide sequence: TGTGCCAGCAGCTTAGCCGGCCGGGATTCTAAGTATGGCTACACCTTC. Its protein is CASSLAGRDSKYGYTF.

This chain uses TRBV15 with TRBJ1-3; D remains unclear. The CDR3 spans 13 residues. V lost 8 bases and J lost 1, with 9 bases in between. Germline CDR1 LNHNV, CDR2 YYDKDF (reference sequence). For the CDR3, the DNA is TGTGCCACCTCAGAGGTGTCTGGAAACACCATATATTTT. Translation gives CATSEVSGNTIYF.

The chain joins TRBV4-3 to TRBJ2-1, with D perhaps matching TRBD2 (6 bases). Per germline, CDR1 LGHNA and CDR2 YSLEER. The CDR3 spans 16 residues. The V gene lost 0 bases and the J gene lost 0 bases, with 9 bases spanning the gap. The CDR3 spells CASSQEDGSSYNEQFF. CDR3 DNA sequence: TGCGCCAGCAGCCAAGAGGACGGGAGCTCCTACAATGAGCAGTTCTTC.

The rearrangement uses TRBV10-2 and TRBJ1-1; D uncertain. Germline V gene lookup returns CDR1 WSHSY and CDR2 SAAADI. Trimming removed 6 bases from V and 6 bases from J, with 8 bases in between. The CDR3 spans 11 residues. Here the CDR3 reads CASSPDSEAFF. The CDR3 region has the DNA TGCGCCAGCAGCCCAGATTCTGAAGCTTTCTTT.

The chain links TRBV2 to TRBJ1-5, with TRBD1 as a possible D gene (6 bases). V lost 8 bases and J lost 0, with 8 bases in between. The CDR3 is 13 amino acids. In germline, CDR1 is SNHLY, CDR2 FYNNEI. CDR3 in amino acids: CASHRDSNQPQHF. The CDR3 bases are TGTGCCAGCCACAGGGATAGCAATCAGCCCCAGCATTTT.

The chain has TRBV11-1 and TRBJ1-3, with D possibly TRBD1 on 5 matching bases. Germline loops: CDR1 SGHAT, CDR2 FQDESV (reference sequence). The CDR3 is made up of 14 amino acids. Trimming removed 5 bases from V and 4 bases from J, with 12 bases in between. As DNA, the CDR3 is TGTGCCAGCAGCCAAGGGGTAACCGGAAACACCATATATTTT. This codes for CASSQGVTGNTIYF.

This clone was picked up a small number of times. The rearrangement joins TRBV11-2 to TRBJ1-2, with 8 nucleotides matching TRBD1. Unmatched junction bases numbered 6, after V lost 0 bases and J lost 6 bases. The CDR3 runs to 15 residues. The germline CDR1 and CDR2 sequences are SGHAT and FQNNGV. The CDR3 loop reads CASSLDPGGADGYTF. CDR3 in DNA: TGTGCCAGCAGCTTAGACCCAGGGGGCGCCGATGGCTACACCTTC.

The rearrangement links TRBV28 to TRBJ1-2; D gene unclear. Germline assignment: CDR1 MDHEN and CDR2 SYDVKM. V lost 2 bases and J lost 4, with 5 bases in between. This CDR3 contains 12 residues. The CDR3 sequence is CASSLGSYGYTF. CDR3 nucleotide sequence: TGTGCCAGCAGTTTAGGTAGCTATGGCTACACCTTC.

A single count supports this clone. This chain joins TRBV5-8 and TRBJ1-3, with 10 bases identical to TRBD1. Germline values: CDR1 SGHTS, CDR2 YDEGEE. This CDR3 spans 17 amino acids. Trimming cost V 5 bases and J 2 bases; bases outside gene matches: 10. This chain's CDR3 is CASRAPGTGVTGNTIYF. For the CDR3, the DNA is TGTGCCAGCAGGGCCCCCGGGACAGGGGTCACTGGAAACACCATATATTTT.

CDR3 coding DNA: TGTGCCAGCAGCAAGAATTTGGCGGGAGGCAACACCAATGAGCAGTTCTTC. Its protein product is CASSKNLAGGNTNEQFF. J is TRBJ2-1 and V is TRBV7-2; 8 nucleotides align to TRBD2. Germline loops: CDR1 SGHTA, CDR2 FQGNSA. This CDR3 spans 17 amino acids. After removal of 5 bases from V and 6 bases from J, the junction contained 15 bases not matched to a gene.

The V gene is TRBV7-2, the J gene TRBJ2-2, with D possibly being TRBD1 (6 bases). With 5 bases removed from V and 7 bases from J, the gap between germline ends came to 17 bases. This CDR3 comprises 15 residues. In germline, CDR1 is SGHTA, CDR2 FQGNSA. The CDR3 here is CASSPYREKNGELFF. In DNA form, the CDR3 reads TGTGCCAGCAGCCCCTACAGGGAAAAGAACGGGGAGCTGTTTTTT.

J is TRBJ2-2 and V is TRBV4-1, with 12 bases fitting TRBD2. V was clipped by 1 base and J by 6 bases; unmatched bases: 6. This CDR3 is 17 amino acids long. The germline V gene encodes CDR1 MGHRA and CDR2 YSYEKL. Here the CDR3 DNA reads TGCGCCAGCAGCCAAGCCGCCGGACTAGCGGGATCCGGGGAGCTGTTTTTT. It yields the protein CASSQAAGLAGSGELFF.

The chain couples TRBV7-2 to TRBJ1-2; D not certain. The CDR3 is made up of 16 amino acids. Germline values: CDR1 SGHTA, CDR2 FQGNSA. V lost 3 bases and J lost 6, with 20 bases in between. CDR3 protein: CASSFLRPSAKDGYTF. The CDR3 DNA reads TGTGCCAGCAGCTTCCTTCGACCCTCAGCGAAAGATGGCTACACCTTC.

V gene TRBV13 combines with J gene TRBJ1-1; 8 nucleotides align to TRBD1. Germline CDR1 is PRHDT and CDR2 is FYEKMQ (reference sequence). The CDR3 runs 16 residues. J was trimmed by 1 base and V by 5 bases; bases with no gene match: 9. The CDR3 sequence is CASSPPQGAGNTEAFF. The CDR3 DNA follows: TGTGCCAGCAGCCCACCTCAGGGGGCTGGGAACACTGAAGCTTTCTTT.

This chain connects TRBV5-1 to TRBJ2-1; TRBD2 agrees at 7 bases. Germline V gene lookup returns CDR1 SGHRS and CDR2 YFSETQ. The CDR3 sequence is 15 residues long. The ends lost 4 bases at V and 2 bases at J; junction bases unmatched: 6. CDR3 residues: CASSAAGDPYNEQFF. CDR3 nucleotides: TGCGCCAGCAGCGCGGCGGGGGACCCCTACAATGAGCAGTTCTTC.

V is TRBV4-1 and J is TRBJ2-3, with 9 bases that match TRBD1. In germline, CDR1 is MGHRA, CDR2 YSYEKL. V was pared by 3 bases and J by 3 bases, with 10 bases of the junction left unmatched. The CDR3 totals 17 residues. CDR3 DNA sequence: TGCGCCAGCAGCCATGCACCCGGGACAGGGTTGACAGATACGCAGTATTTT. As protein: CASSHAPGTGLTDTQYF.

The rearrangement links TRBV6-5 to TRBJ1-6; 8 bases line up with TRBD1. The CDR3 has 16 residues. The germline V gene has CDR1 MNHEY and CDR2 SVGAGI. Unmatched junction bases numbered 8, after V lost 2 bases and J lost 8 bases. The CDR3 spells CASSYRTGWQDSPLHF. CDR3 sequence (DNA): TGTGCCAGCAGTTACCGGACAGGGTGGCAGGATTCACCCCTCCACTTT.

This chain joins TRBV27 and TRBJ2-7; D not resolved. Germline V gene sequence: CDR1 MNHEY, CDR2 SMNVEV (reference sequence). This CDR3 contains 13 residues. Trimming stripped 3 bases from V and 3 bases from J, with 9 bases between. The CDR3 nucleotides read TGTGCCAGCAGTTTCGGGTCCCTCTACGAGCAGTACTTC. Translated: CASSFGSLYEQYF.

In its sample, this clone was seen once. This chain uses TRBV30 with TRBJ1-2; the D gene is possibly TRBD1 (5 bases). The V gene's germline CDR1 is GTSNPN and CDR2 SVGIG (reference sequence). V lost 4 bases and J lost 8, with 20 bases in between. This CDR3 is 14 amino acids long. The CDR3 region has the DNA TGTGCCTGGAATGTTGCTACAGGTCCTTTCGGCTACACCTTC. It yields the protein CAWNVATGPFGYTF. Variable domain in full (rest from reference TRBV30 and TRBJ1-2): SQTIHQWPATLVQPVGSPLSLECTVEGTSNPNLYWYRQAAGRGLQLLFYSVGIGQISSEVPQNLSASRPQDRQFILSSKKLLLSDSGFYLCAWNVATGPFGYTFGSGTRLTVV.

The chain is built from TRBV3-1 (or the pseudogene TRBV3-2) and TRBJ1-2, with a weak D call TRBD1 (6 bases). CDR1 and CDR2 from the germline V gene are LGHDT and YNNKEL (reference sequence). CDR3 length: 14 amino acids. The ends were cut back, 6 bases at V and 0 bases at J, with 11 bases in the middle. Here the CDR3 reads CASRRTDTNYGYTF. The CDR3 DNA reads TGTGCCAGCAGGCGGACAGATACTAACTATGGCTACACCTTC.

With respect to this clone: Additional DNA sequences in this sample encode the identical CDR3. This chain links TRBV11-1 with TRBJ1-1; TRBD1 agrees at 7 bases. Per germline, CDR1 SGHAT and CDR2 FQDESV (reference sequence). The CDR3 length is 13 residues. Trimming at V came to 1 base and at J to 4 bases, leaving 0 bases not matched to a gene. The CDR3 DNA follows: TGTGCCAGCAGCTTAGACAGGGGCACTGAAGCTTTCTTT. The encoded protein is CASSLDRGTEAFF. Filled out from reference TRBV11-1 and TRBJ1-1, the complete variable domain reads EAEVAQSPRYKITEKSQAVAFWCDPISGHATLYWYRQILGQGPELLVQFQDESVVDDSQLPKDRFSAERLKGVDSTLKIQPAELGDSAMYLCASSLDRGTEAFFGQGTRLTVV.